The 4 T cell receptor beta chains below come from one sample, sequenced in a study of cytotoxic CD8 clonotypes in ibrutinib-treated CLL. Measured with immunoSEQ multiplex PCR; TCRdb has only the in-frame clones, and not every one. The sample holds 60,000 or so clones, around 60% seen once. This specimen was PBMCs, taken after 12 months of ibrutinib treatment. These receptors came from a human donor with chronic lymphocytic leukemia.

This clone showed up many times. This rearrangement joins TRBV29-1 to TRBJ2-1; D could derive from TRBD1 or TRBD2 (5 bases each). There are 14 residues in the CDR3. Trimming took off 8 bases at V and 0 bases at J, with 14 bases between the two ends. Germline-derived CDR1 and CDR2 are SQVTM and ANQGSEA. CDR3 in amino acids: CSPGWESSYNEQFF. DNA for the CDR3: TGCAGCCCAGGGTGGGAGAGCTCCTACAATGAGCAGTTCTTC.

The V call is TRBV19, the J call TRBJ1-4; D perhaps matches TRBD1 (5 bases). Trimming took 7 bases from V and 11 from J, leaving 17 bases between them. CDR1 and CDR2 (germline): LNHDA, SQIVND (reference sequence). This CDR3 is 13 amino acids long. The CDR3 DNA reads TGTGCCAGTAACCTCCGGGAGGGGCGGAAACTGTTTTTT. Protein: CASNLREGRKLFF.

The chain carries TRBV9 and TRBJ2-2, with D unresolved. Deletions cut 0 bases from V and 7 bases from J, with 10 bases between. Germline CDR1 reads SGDLS; CDR2 reads YYNGEE. The CDR3 extends over 14 amino acids. This chain's CDR3 is CASSVATSGGELFF. In nucleotides, the CDR3 is TGTGCCAGCAGCGTAGCGACTTCGGGCGGGGAGCTGTTTTTT.

The table lists this clone with a few counts. The chain has TRBV1 and TRBJ2-7; TRBD1 reflects the table's D call only, with no check against the DNA. TRBV1 is listed as a pseudogene. The CDR3 is 17 amino acids. The CDR3 sequence: CTSSQDRSKRDIYEQYV. CDR3 nucleotides: TGCACCAGCAGCCAAGATCGTAGTAAGAGGGACATCTACGAGCAGTACGTC.